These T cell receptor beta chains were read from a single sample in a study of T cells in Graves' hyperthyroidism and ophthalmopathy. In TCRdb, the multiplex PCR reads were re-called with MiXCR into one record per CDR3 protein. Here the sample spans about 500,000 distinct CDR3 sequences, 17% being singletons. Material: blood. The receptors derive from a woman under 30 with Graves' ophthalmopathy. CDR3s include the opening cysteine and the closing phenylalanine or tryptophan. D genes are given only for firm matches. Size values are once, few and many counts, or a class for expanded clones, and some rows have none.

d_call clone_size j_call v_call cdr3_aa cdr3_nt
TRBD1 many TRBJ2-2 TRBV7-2 CASSRGRWTGELFF TGTGCCAGCAGTAGGGGGCGCTGGACCGGGGAGCTGTTTTTT
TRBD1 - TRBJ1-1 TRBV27 CASSPSTGWEEAFF TGTGCCAGCAGTCCGTCGACAGGGTGGGAGGAAGCTTTCTTT
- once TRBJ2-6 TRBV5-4 CASSHFRAGGANVLTF TGTGCCAGCAGCCACTTCAGGGCGGGCGGGGCCAACGTCCTGACTTTC
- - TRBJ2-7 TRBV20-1 CSAMGYSSYEQYF TGCAGTGCAATGGGATATTCATCCTACGAGCAGTACTTC
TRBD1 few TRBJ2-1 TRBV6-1 CASTFTTTGTGPFF TGTGCCAGCACGTTTACCACGACCGGGACAGGGCCGTTCTTC
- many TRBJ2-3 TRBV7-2 CASSRRGVQSTDTQYF TGTGCCAGCAGCCGAAGAGGGGTTCAAAGCACAGATACGCAGTATTTT
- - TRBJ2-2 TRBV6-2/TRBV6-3 CASSYSHNTGELFF TGTGCCAGCAGTTACTCACATAACACCGGGGAGCTGTTTTTT
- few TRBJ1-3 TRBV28 CASSGFRAALENTIYF TGTGCCAGCAGTGGCTTTAGGGCAGCCCTGGAAAACACCATATATTTT
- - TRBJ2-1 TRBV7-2 CAAQESSYNEQFF TGTGCCGCCCAGGAGAGCTCCTACAATGAGCAGTTCTTC
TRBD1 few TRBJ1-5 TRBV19 CASSLTGLPNQPQHF TGTGCCAGTAGTCTGACAGGGCTCCCTAATCAGCCCCAGCATTTT
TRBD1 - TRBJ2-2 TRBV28 CASSPARDYGTGTGELFF TGTGCCAGCAGTCCAGCGAGGGACTACGGGACAGGGACCGGGGAGCTGTTTTTT
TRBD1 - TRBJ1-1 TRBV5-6 CASSLWTGVPEAFF TGTGCCAGCAGCTTATGGACAGGGGTGCCTGAAGCTTTCTTT